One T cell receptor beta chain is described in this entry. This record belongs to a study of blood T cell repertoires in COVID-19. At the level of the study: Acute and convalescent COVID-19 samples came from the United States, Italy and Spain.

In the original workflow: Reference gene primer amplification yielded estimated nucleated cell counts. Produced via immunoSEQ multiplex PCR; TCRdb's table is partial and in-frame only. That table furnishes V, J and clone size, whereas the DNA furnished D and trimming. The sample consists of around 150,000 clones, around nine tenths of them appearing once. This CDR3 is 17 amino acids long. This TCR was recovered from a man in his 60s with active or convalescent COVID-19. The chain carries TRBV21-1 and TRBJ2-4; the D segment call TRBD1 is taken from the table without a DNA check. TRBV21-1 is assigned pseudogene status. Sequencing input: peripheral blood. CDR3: CASSKRRGRGAKNIQYF. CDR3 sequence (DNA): TGTGCCAGCAGCAAAAGGAGGGGGCGAGGGGCCAAAAACATTCAGTACTTC.